The entry below gives a single T cell receptor (beta chain) sequence along with its context. Its matching antigen is unknown. Whoever was chosen for sequencing had shown CD8+CD57+ cell expansion by flow cytometry. Each of the patients presented with severe acquired aplastic anemia. This record belongs to a study of CD8+CD57+ T cells in acquired aplastic anemia. Regarding the study as a whole: With respect to CD8+ Simpson's diversity, patients and controls did not differ significantly.

Germline CDR1 is SGHDN and CDR2 is FVKESK. The CDR3 extends over 16 amino acids. Trimming removed 0 bases from V and 3 bases from J, with 14 bases in between. Genomic DNA constituted the template upon which TCR beta VDJ and CDR3 profiling was performed. MiXCR, run by TCRdb on the reads, gives a single entry per CDR3 protein. The sample contains roughly 150,000 distinct CDR3 sequences, roughly 43% of which appear only once. The chain couples TRBV14 to TRBJ1-2, with D possibly matching TRBD1 (6 bases). Sequencing was performed on sorted CD4+, CD8+, or CD8+CD57+ T cells (not recorded which) from PBMCs. The TCR was taken from a human donor with aplastic anemia. In DNA form, the CDR3 reads TGTGCCAGCAGCCAAGAAGGGACACCCAGGGACTATGGCTACACCTTC. This encodes CASSQEGTPRDYGYTF. Full variable domain (rest looked up from reference TRBV14 and TRBJ1-2): EAGVTQFPSHSVIEKGQTVTLRCDPISGHDNLYWYRRVMGKEIKFLLHFVKESKQDESGMPNNRFLAERTGGTYSTLKVQPAELEDSGVYFCASSQEGTPRDYGYTFGSGTRLTVV.